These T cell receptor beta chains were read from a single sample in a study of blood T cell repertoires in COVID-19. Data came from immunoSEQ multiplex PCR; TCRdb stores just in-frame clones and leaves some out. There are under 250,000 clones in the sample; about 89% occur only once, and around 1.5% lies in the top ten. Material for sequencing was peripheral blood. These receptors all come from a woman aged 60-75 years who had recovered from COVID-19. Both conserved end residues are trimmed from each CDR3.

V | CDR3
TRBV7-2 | ASSLMGATGTDTQY
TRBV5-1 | ASSLSKYEQY
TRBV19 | ASSIPGQGGGETQY
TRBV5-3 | ARTLGLAGIKETQY
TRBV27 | ASSFLFDTLSTDTQY
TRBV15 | ATSRGAGTYEQY
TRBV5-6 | ASSSVVSTGGGYT
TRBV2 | ASSERGQQH
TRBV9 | ASIRFTGLQQETQY
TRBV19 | ASSIGEGRRIYGYT
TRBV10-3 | AISEGGRETQY
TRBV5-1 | ASSLAGSYGYT
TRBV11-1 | ASRPSGARSYNEQF
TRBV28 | ASNSRTGYMNTEAF
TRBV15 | ATSRDSTYGYT
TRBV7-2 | ASSLGGTANYEQY
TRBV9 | ASSRRAGDETQY
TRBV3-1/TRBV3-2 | ASSPLAGDLDEQF
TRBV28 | ASSSQGDGYT
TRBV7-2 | ASSPLRGYEQY
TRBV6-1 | ASSVSGTGGFRRSPLH
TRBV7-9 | ASTGSSTHTDTQY
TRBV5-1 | ASSLGLAGGTDTQY
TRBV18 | ASSRGTGASSYNSPLH
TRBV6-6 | ASLDDSYLYGYT
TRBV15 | ATSRAPRDRVGTQY
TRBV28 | ASSLPGRAKNIQY
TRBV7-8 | ASSRDYLTDTQY
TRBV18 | ASSPEWQAPYEQY
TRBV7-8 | ASTPGGARQSLSYEQY
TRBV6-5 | ASKTGATNEKLF
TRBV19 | ASRSQGEGPVNSPLH
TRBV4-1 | ASSQESKSSGNTIY
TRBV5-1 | ASSAYLHRGANYGYT
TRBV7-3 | ASSATGFGANVLT
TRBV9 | ASSGDGRGREDWEQF
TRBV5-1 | ASSTTPGHENYGYT
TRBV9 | ASSVGVTGRTNYGYT
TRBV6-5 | ARRTVSLSSYEQY
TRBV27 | ASRGIWGTDEYEQY
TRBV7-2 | ASSAGGRHYEQY